This T cell receptor (beta chain) emerged from a study of blood T cell repertoires in COVID-19. Profiled with immunoSEQ multiplex PCR; TCRdb holds only in-frame clones, not every one. This sample has roughly 380,000 clones, with around 87% found just once. This clone was recorded only once. This sequence was found in a man aged 30-40 years who had recovered from COVID-19. The sample taken for sequencing was PBMCs or T cells enriched from blood (not recorded which).

The CDR3 here is CASSFTPEGNTEAFF. CDR3 DNA: TGTGCCAGCAGCTTCACCCCGGAGGGGAACACTGAAGCTTTCTTT. The chain employs TRBV9 and TRBJ1-1, with D uncertain. The CDR3 covers 15 residues. From germline, CDR1 is SGDLS and CDR2 YYNGEE. V gave up 4 bases and J gave up 1 base, with 14 bases separating them. Drawing the rest from reference TRBV9 and TRBJ1-1, the complete variable domain is DSGVTQTPKHLITATGQRVTLRCSPRSGDLSVYWYQQSLDQGLQFLIQYYNGEERAKGNILERFSAQQFPDLHSELNLSSLELGDSALYFCASSFTPEGNTEAFFGQGTRLTVV.